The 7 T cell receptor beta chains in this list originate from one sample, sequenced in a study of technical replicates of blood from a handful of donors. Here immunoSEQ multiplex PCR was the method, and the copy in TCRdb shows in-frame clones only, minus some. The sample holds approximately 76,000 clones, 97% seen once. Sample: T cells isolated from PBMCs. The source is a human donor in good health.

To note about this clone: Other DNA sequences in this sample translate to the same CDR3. The CDR3 reads CASSLGTGTYEQYF. The CDR3 region has the DNA TGCGCCAGCAGCTTGGGGACAGGCACCTACGAGCAGTACTTC. This chain connects TRBV5-1 to TRBJ2-7; 7 bases align to TRBD1. CDR1 and CDR2 from the germline V gene are SGHRS and YFSETQ. The CDR3 spans 14 residues. Trimming cost V 0 bases and J 2 bases; bases outside gene matches: 2.

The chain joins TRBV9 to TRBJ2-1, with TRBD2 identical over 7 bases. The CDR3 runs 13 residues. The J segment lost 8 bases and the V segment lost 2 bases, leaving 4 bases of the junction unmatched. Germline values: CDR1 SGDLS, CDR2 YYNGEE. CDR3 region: CASSVRGVDEQFF. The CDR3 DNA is TGTGCCAGCAGCGTTCGGGGGGTGGATGAGCAGTTCTTC.

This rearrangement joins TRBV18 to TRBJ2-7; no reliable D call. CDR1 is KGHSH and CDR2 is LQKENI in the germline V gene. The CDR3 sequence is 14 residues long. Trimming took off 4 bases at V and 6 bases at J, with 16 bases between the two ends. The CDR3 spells CASSLVPSPGEQYF. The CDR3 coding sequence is TGTGCCAGCTCACTGGTACCTTCCCCGGGCGAGCAGTACTTC.

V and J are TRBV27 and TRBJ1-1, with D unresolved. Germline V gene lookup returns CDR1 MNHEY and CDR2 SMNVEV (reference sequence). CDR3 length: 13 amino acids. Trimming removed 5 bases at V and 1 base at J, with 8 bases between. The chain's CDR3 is CASSHRGNTEAFF. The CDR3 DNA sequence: TGTGCCAGCAGTCACCGAGGGAACACTGAAGCTTTCTTT.

This chain's CDR3 is CASSGGQGRTEAFF. CDR3 sequence (DNA): TGTGCCAGCAGCGGGGGACAGGGGAGGACTGAAGCTTTCTTT. The chain couples TRBV9 to TRBJ1-1; 10 positions match TRBD1. V gave up 3 bases and J gave up 5 bases; unmatched junction bases: 4. The germline V gene has CDR1 SGDLS and CDR2 YYNGEE. CDR3 length: 14 residues.

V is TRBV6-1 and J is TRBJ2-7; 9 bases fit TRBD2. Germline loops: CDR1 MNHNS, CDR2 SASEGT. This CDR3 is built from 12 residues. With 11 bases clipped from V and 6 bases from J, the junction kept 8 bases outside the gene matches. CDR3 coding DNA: TGTGCCGGGCGGGAGGGGTTTGGCGAGCAGTACTTC. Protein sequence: CAGREGFGEQYF.

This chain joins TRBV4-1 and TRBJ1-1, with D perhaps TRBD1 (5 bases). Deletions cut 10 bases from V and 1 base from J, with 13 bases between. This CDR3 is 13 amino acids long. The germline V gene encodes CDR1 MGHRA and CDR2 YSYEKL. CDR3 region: CATLDGQNTEAFF. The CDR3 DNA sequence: TGCGCCACCTTGGACGGACAGAACACTGAAGCTTTCTTT.